The 26 T cell receptor beta chains below were found in one sample sequenced in a study of cytomegalovirus exposure and HLA in healthy donors (dated by TCRdb to the late 2010s). The library came from the immunoSEQ multiplex PCR assay. For the multiplex PCR, a mixture combining 60 forward primers for TCR Vbeta segments and 13 reverse primers for TCR Jbeta segments was used. The source is immuneACCESS, and TCRdb retained only in-frame sequences with V and J called. Part of the clones is not carried over; for the studies checked, unresolved V genes explain less than half of this, and the remainder is unexplained. For this sample there are some 150,000 clones; approximately 80% appear just once. Of the sample, approximately 13% is held by the ten largest clones. The sequencing sample was made of PBMCs. Receptor source: a woman in her forties or fifties in good health and CMV-seronegative.

The chain couples TRBV20-1 to TRBJ2-7; 9 bases align to TRBD1. CDR3 length: 11 residues. Germline values: CDR1 DFQATT, CDR2 SNEGSKA (reference sequence). The trim removed 5 bases at V and 6 bases at J, leaving 2 bases unmatched. In DNA, the CDR3 is TGCAGTGCTCTGGACAGGGGCGAGCAGTACTTC. Amino acid sequence: CSALDRGEQYF.

V is TRBV2 and J is TRBJ2-7; TRBD2 matches 15 bases. The germline CDR1 and CDR2 sequences are SNHLY and FYNNEI. The CDR3 loop spans 16 amino acids. Losses at the gene ends were 5 bases for V and 9 bases for J; bases not matched to a gene: 11. The CDR3 DNA follows: TGTGCCAGCAGTTGGACTAGCGGGAGGGTTCCCGCTTGGCAGTACTTC. Residues: CASSWTSGRVPAWQYF.

The chain is built from TRBV4-3 and TRBJ2-7, with 7 positions matching TRBD2. V lost 0 bases to trimming and J lost 0 bases; unmatched junction nucleotides: 5. The CDR3 covers 16 residues. In germline, CDR1 is LGHNA, CDR2 YSLEER. CDR3 protein: CASSQDAGARSYEQYF. The CDR3, as DNA: TGCGCCAGCAGCCAAGATGCGGGAGCCCGCTCCTACGAGCAGTACTTC.

This CDR3 reads CASSYPLDRPRTF. The CDR3 DNA reads as TGTGCCAGCAGCTACCCACTGGACAGGCCCCGCACCTTC. The J gene is TRBJ1-2, the V gene TRBV7-8; 7 positions match TRBD1. V was clipped by 4 bases and J by 13 bases; unmatched bases: 12. The CDR3 is 13 amino acids. Germline assignment: CDR1 SGHVS and CDR2 FQNEAQ. The full variable domain, its missing parts supplied by reference TRBV7-8 and TRBJ1-2, is GAGVSQSPRYKVAKRGQDVALRCDPISGHVSLFWYQQALGQGPEFLTYFQNEAQLDKSGLPSDRFFAERPEGSVSTLKIQRTQQEDSAVYLCASSYPLDRPRTFGSGTRLTVV.

The V call is TRBV27, the J call TRBJ2-7, with a tentative D call TRBD1 (5 bases). From germline, CDR1 is MNHEY and CDR2 SMNVEV (reference sequence). The CDR3 loop spans 16 amino acids. The V and J ends lost 4 bases and 2 bases respectively, with 18 bases between them. The CDR3: CASSSAGKGQTYEQYF. The CDR3 DNA is TGTGCCAGCAGTTCAGCAGGAAAGGGGCAAACCTACGAGCAGTACTTC.

This clone was recorded only once. The J gene is TRBJ2-2, the V gene TRBV5-8; 8 bases agree with TRBD1. Germline trimming cut 2 bases from V and 4 bases from J; bases unmatched to any gene: 4. The CDR3 totals 15 residues. The germline CDR1 and CDR2 sequences are SGHTS and YDEGEE. CDR3 loop: CASSLDRGGTGELFF. The CDR3 DNA reads as TGTGCCAGCAGCTTAGACAGGGGAGGCACCGGGGAGCTGTTTTTT.

This clone was counted a single time. The chain recombines TRBV5-4 with TRBJ2-3; TRBD2 is a possible D gene (6 bases). The ends were cut back, 2 bases at V and 1 base at J, with 14 bases in the middle. The CDR3 sequence is 16 residues long. The germline V gene has CDR1 SGHNT and CDR2 YYREEE (reference sequence). CDR3 loop: CASSLERVRGTDTQYF. CDR3 sequence (DNA): TGTGCCAGCAGCTTAGAGCGGGTACGAGGCACAGATACGCAGTATTTT.

V and J are TRBV9 and TRBJ2-5; D is possibly TRBD2 (5 bases). The CDR3 is 16 residues long. Deletions cut 0 bases from V and 5 bases from J, with 17 bases between. CDR1 and CDR2 (germline): SGDLS, YYNGEE. The CDR3 nucleotides read TGTGCCAGCAGCGTAGGGGTAGCGAACTCGGGGGAGACCCAGTACTTC. It is translated as CASSVGVANSGETQYF.

V usage is TRBV7-9 and J usage is TRBJ1-2, with 9 bases fitting TRBD1. V shed 1 base and J 8 bases; nucleotides not matched to a gene: 2. This CDR3 spans 13 amino acids. Germline V CDR1 and CDR2: SEHNR, FQNEAQ (reference sequence). CDR3 sequence (DNA): TGTGCCAGCAGCTTAGTCACAGGGGGCGGCTACACCTTC. Encoded protein: CASSLVTGGGYTF. Combining the CDR3 with reference TRBV7-9 and TRBJ1-2 gives the whole variable domain DTGVSQNPRHKITKRGQNVTFRCDPISEHNRLYWYRQTLGQGPEFLTYFQNEAQLEKSRLLSDRFSAERPKGSFSTLEIQRTEQGDSAMYLCASSLVTGGGYTFGSGTRLTVV.

The chain carries TRBV18 and TRBJ2-7, with D possibly matching TRBD2 (6 bases). The length of the CDR3 is 14 residues. The germline V and J ends were trimmed by 2 bases and 0 bases, with 8 bases remaining between them. Germline CDR1 is KGHSH and CDR2 is LQKENI. The DNA of the CDR3 is TGTGCCAGCTCACCAGGAGGGAGCTCCTACGAGCAGTACTTC. Amino acids: CASSPGGSSYEQYF.

This clone was counted once. V gene TRBV27 combines with J gene TRBJ2-1, with TRBD1 identical over 7 bases. V lost 8 bases, J lost 2 bases, and 9 bases stayed unmatched. The CDR3 runs to 15 residues. CDR1 MNHEY and CDR2 SMNVEV come from the germline V gene (reference sequence). CDR3 sequence (DNA): TGTGCCAGCCGACAGGGAAGCTTACCCTACAATGAGCAGTTCTTC. Its protein is CASRQGSLPYNEQFF.

The rearrangement links TRBV19 to TRBJ1-4; 8 bases line up with TRBD1. Per germline, CDR1 LNHDA and CDR2 SQIVND (reference sequence). Germline trimming cut 3 bases from V and 10 bases from J; bases unmatched to any gene: 4. The CDR3 sequence is 13 residues long. The CDR3 is CASSIDRGSKLFF. The CDR3 DNA follows: TGTGCCAGTAGTATCGACAGGGGATCAAAACTGTTTTTT.

The genes are TRBV7-9 and TRBJ2-7; TRBD2 matches 7 bases. The CDR3 is made up of 12 amino acids. V dropped 1 base and J dropped 6; count of bases not matched to a gene: 0. Germline CDR1 is SEHNR and CDR2 is FQNEAQ (reference sequence). DNA of the CDR3: TGTGCCAGCAGCTTAGGCGGGGGCGAGCAGTACTTC. Translating gives CASSLGGGEQYF.

The V and J genes are TRBV19 and TRBJ2-2; D possibly corresponds to TRBD2 (7 bases). Trimming removed 5 bases from V and 0 bases from J, with 13 bases in between. CDR3 length: 16 amino acids. CDR1 and CDR2 from the germline V gene are LNHDA and SQIVND (reference sequence). The CDR3 DNA reads TGTGCCAGTAGTGTCCGGGGGGCCACGAACACCGGGGAGCTGTTTTTT. Amino acids: CASSVRGATNTGELFF.

The V and J genes are TRBV29-1 and TRBJ2-1, with 8 bases matching TRBD2. The germline CDR1 and CDR2 sequences are SQVTM and ANQGSEA. Trimming at V came to 2 bases and at J to 12 bases, leaving 3 bases not matched to a gene. This CDR3 spans 11 amino acids. CDR3 region: CSVELAGRQFF. CDR3 in DNA: TGCAGCGTTGAATTAGCGGGGCGGCAGTTCTTC.

The rearrangement links TRBV4-2 to TRBJ2-2; 7 bases line up with TRBD2. V shed 0 bases, J shed 2 bases, and the junction held 3 bases outside the gene matches. The length of the CDR3 is 16 residues. Germline V gene lookup returns CDR1 LGHNA and CDR2 YNFKEQ. The chain's CDR3 is CASSQEPAGNTGELFF. DNA for the CDR3: TGTGCCAGCAGCCAAGAGCCAGCGGGAAACACCGGGGAGCTGTTTTTT.

This clone was detected once. This chain connects TRBV7-2 to TRBJ2-7, with unresolved D. V was cut by 8 bases and J by 6 bases, with 23 bases left in between. The V gene's germline CDR1 is SGHTA and CDR2 FQGNSA. The CDR3 is 15 residues long. The CDR3 here is CASGPWAPEGREQYF. CDR3 coding DNA: TGTGCCAGCGGCCCTTGGGCTCCCGAAGGCCGCGAGCAGTACTTC.

This clone occurred a few times. The rearrangement joins TRBV9 to TRBJ2-5, with D possibly TRBD1 on 5 matching bases. Germline V gene data show CDR1 as SGDLS and CDR2 as YYNGEE. Trimming left V 0 bases short and J 5 bases short, with 8 bases between. The CDR3 contains 13 residues. CDR3 nucleotide sequence: TGTGCCAGCAGCGTAGAGGGGTGGGAGACCCAGTACTTC. Protein: CASSVEGWETQYF.

The V and J genes are TRBV7-8 and TRBJ1-1, with no clear D. The CDR3 contains 12 residues. The V end was cut by 5 bases, the J end by 8 bases, with 12 bases between. The germline V gene encodes CDR1 SGHVS and CDR2 FQNEAQ. CDR3 in amino acids: CASSQNWSEAFF. As DNA, the CDR3 is TGTGCCAGCAGCCAAAATTGGAGCGAAGCTTTCTTT.

The chain has TRBV5-6 and TRBJ2-5, with 8 bases lining up with TRBD1. Germline V CDR1 and CDR2: SGHDT, YYEEEE. The CDR3 contains 13 residues. V was clipped by 3 bases and J by 5 bases; unmatched bases: 3. CDR3 protein: CASSSRDRETQYF. CDR3 DNA: TGTGCCAGCAGCTCCCGGGACAGGGAGACCCAGTACTTC.

The V call is TRBV5-1, the J call TRBJ2-2, with a weak D call TRBD2 (6 bases). Trimming took 3 bases from V and 7 from J, leaving 10 bases between them. Germline V lookup: CDR1 SGHRS, CDR2 YFSETQ. There are 13 residues in the CDR3. The CDR3 spells CASSWPGDGELFF. The CDR3 region has the DNA TGCGCCAGCAGCTGGCCGGGGGACGGGGAGCTGTTTTTT.

This clone has just one count. V gene TRBV29-1 combines with J gene TRBJ1-1, with D unresolved. This CDR3 has 11 residues. Trimming shortened V by 4 bases and J by 0 bases, and 3 bases separated the two germline ends. CDR1 SQVTM and CDR2 ANQGSEA come from the germline V gene. This CDR3 is CSVAMNTEAFF. Here the CDR3 DNA reads TGCAGCGTTGCAATGAACACTGAAGCTTTCTTT.

This rearrangement joins TRBV2 to TRBJ2-1; D gene uncertain. CDR1 SNHLY and CDR2 FYNNEI come from the germline V gene. With 3 bases removed from V and 7 bases from J, the gap between germline ends came to 13 bases. The CDR3 consists of 14 residues. CDR3: CASSDIRFENEQFF. CDR3 in DNA: TGTGCCAGCAGTGATATCCGGTTTGAGAATGAGCAGTTCTTC.

The chain couples TRBV9 to TRBJ2-5, with D possibly matching TRBD1 (6 bases). V lost 4 bases to trimming and J lost 1 base, with 8 bases between them. The CDR3 is 13 residues long. Germline loops: CDR1 SGDLS, CDR2 YYNGEE. CDR3 DNA sequence: TGTGCCAGCAGCCGAGGGGGCCAAGAGACCCAGTACTTC. This codes for CASSRGGQETQYF.

The V call is TRBV7-2, the J call TRBJ2-1; 11 bases align to TRBD2. Germline CDR1 reads SGHTA; CDR2 reads FQGNSA. CDR3 size: 16 residues. The J segment lost 4 bases and the V segment lost 5 bases, leaving 7 bases of the junction unmatched. CDR3 amino acids: CASSEVGTSGYNEQFF. DNA for the CDR3: TGTGCCAGCAGCGAAGTCGGGACTAGCGGTTACAATGAGCAGTTCTTC.

This clone has just a few counts. V gene TRBV4-1 combines with J gene TRBJ1-5, with 8 bases aligning to TRBD1. J lost 7 bases, V lost 4 bases, and 9 bases had no gene match. Germline V gene lookup returns CDR1 MGHRA and CDR2 YSYEKL. This CDR3 is 15 amino acids long. DNA for the CDR3: TGCGCCAGCAGCCCGACAGGGGCCGGAGGCCAGCCCCAGCATTTT. This translates into CASSPTGAGGQPQHF.